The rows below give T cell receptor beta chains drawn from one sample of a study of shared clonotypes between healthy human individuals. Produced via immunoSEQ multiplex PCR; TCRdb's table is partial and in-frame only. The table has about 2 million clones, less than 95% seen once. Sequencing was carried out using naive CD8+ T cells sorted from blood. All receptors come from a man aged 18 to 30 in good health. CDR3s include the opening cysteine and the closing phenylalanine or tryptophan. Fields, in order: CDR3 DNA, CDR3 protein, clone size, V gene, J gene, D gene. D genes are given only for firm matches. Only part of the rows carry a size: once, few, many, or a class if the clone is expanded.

DNA: TGCGCCAGCAGCCCCCCAACTAGCGACCCGACCCAGTACTTC
CDR3: CASSPPTSDPTQYF
size: once
V: TRBV4-1
J: TRBJ2-5
D: TRBD2

DNA: TGTGCCAGTAGTCCTCGTGGTCTGGGCAATCAGCCCCAGCATTTT
CDR3: CASSPRGLGNQPQHF
size: NA
V: TRBV19
J: TRBJ1-5
D: NA

DNA: TGTGCCACCAGCAGAGATCGGGGGCCTAATCAGCCCCAGCATTTT
CDR3: CATSRDRGPNQPQHF
size: NA
V: TRBV15
J: TRBJ1-5
D: NA

DNA: TGTGCCAGCAGTTGGCGGCTAGCGGGGATCGACTCCTACGAGCAGTACTTC
CDR3: CASSWRLAGIDSYEQYF
size: NA
V: TRBV28
J: TRBJ2-7
D: TRBD2

DNA: TGTGCCAGCAGTGACTCCCCCGGGACAGCTTCCTACGAGCAGTACTTC
CDR3: CASSDSPGTASYEQYF
size: NA
V: TRBV2
J: TRBJ2-7
D: TRBD1

DNA: TGCGCCAGCAGTGACCCAGGAGATGAGCAGTTCTTC
CDR3: CASSDPGDEQFF
size: NA
V: TRBV10-1
J: TRBJ2-1
D: NA

DNA: TGTGCCAGCAGTTCAAGGGGGAATTCTATCGATGGCTACACCTTC
CDR3: CASSSRGNSIDGYTF
size: NA
V: TRBV7-9
J: TRBJ1-2
D: NA

DNA: TGTGCCAGCAGCTTGGGTGACTCATCCTACGAGCAGTACTTC
CDR3: CASSLGDSSYEQYF
size: NA
V: TRBV5-8
J: TRBJ2-7
D: NA

DNA: TGTGCCAGCTCACCAGGGGACAGGAGCGATGAGCAGTTCTTC
CDR3: CASSPGDRSDEQFF
size: NA
V: TRBV18
J: TRBJ2-1
D: TRBD1

DNA: TGTGCCAGCGGGACAGGAACCAACTCACCCCTCCACTTT
CDR3: CASGTGTNSPLHF
size: NA
V: TRBV27
J: TRBJ1-6
D: TRBD1

DNA: TGCGCCAGCAGCCCAGGGGGCGGGCGGGCCTACAATGAGCAGTTCTTC
CDR3: CASSPGGGRAYNEQFF
size: NA
V: TRBV4-3
J: TRBJ2-1
D: TRBD1

DNA: TGCGCCAGCAGCTTTGTGACAGGGGAGACGGGCGAGCAGTACTTC
CDR3: CASSFVTGETGEQYF
size: once
V: TRBV5-1
J: TRBJ2-7
D: TRBD1

DNA: TGTGCCTGGTCGATGGGGGTTTTGGATACGCAGTATTTT
CDR3: CAWSMGVLDTQYF
size: NA
V: TRBV30
J: TRBJ2-3
D: NA

DNA: TGTGCCAGCAGCCGTGGACAGGGGGGGAACACTGAAGCTTTCTTT
CDR3: CASSRGQGGNTEAFF
size: NA
V: TRBV27
J: TRBJ1-1
D: TRBD1

DNA: TGTGCCAGCACCATTACTGGGACTAGTTCCTACAATGAGCAGTTCTTC
CDR3: CASTITGTSSYNEQFF
size: NA
V: TRBV2
J: TRBJ2-1
D: TRBD2

DNA: TGCGCCAGCAGCCAAGATGGGTGGACTAGCGGGAACAATGAGCAGTTCTTC
CDR3: CASSQDGWTSGNNEQFF
size: NA
V: TRBV4-3
J: TRBJ2-1
D: TRBD2

DNA: TGTGCCAGCAGCTTAGCTTGGACAGGGGCTAGCTCCTACAATGAGCAGTTCTTC
CDR3: CASSLAWTGASSYNEQFF
size: NA
V: TRBV7-6
J: TRBJ2-1
D: TRBD1

DNA: TGTGCCAGCAGCAGCGAGGGAACGTACAATGAGCAGTTCTTC
CDR3: CASSSEGTYNEQFF
size: NA
V: TRBV6-7
J: TRBJ2-1
D: NA

DNA: TGTGCCAGTAGTATTGTAAGGGGAGGCAATCAGCCCCAGCATTTT
CDR3: CASSIVRGGNQPQHF
size: NA
V: TRBV19
J: TRBJ1-5
D: NA

DNA: TGTGCCAGCAGTTTATCGGAAGCCAATGAGCAGTTCTTC
CDR3: CASSLSEANEQFF
size: NA
V: TRBV27
J: TRBJ2-1
D: NA

DNA: TGTGCCAGCAGCTTAGGGGAGGCAGACACTGAAGCTTTCTTT
CDR3: CASSLGEADTEAFF
size: NA
V: TRBV7-9
J: TRBJ1-1
D: NA

DNA: TGTGCCAGCAGTTTAGATGTGACAGGGGCCGCCGGGGAGCTGTTTTTT
CDR3: CASSLDVTGAAGELFF
size: NA
V: TRBV27
J: TRBJ2-2
D: TRBD1

DNA: TGCGCCAGCGTAGGACAGGGGATTGGTGGCTACGAGCAGTACTTC
CDR3: CASVGQGIGGYEQYF
size: NA
V: TRBV4-1
J: TRBJ2-7
D: TRBD1

DNA: TGTGCCAGCAGCAGCACAGATACGCAGTATTTT
CDR3: CASSSTDTQYF
size: few
V: TRBV11-2
J: TRBJ2-3
D: NA

DNA: TGTGCCAGCACCCCCAACTCCTACGAGCAGTACTTC
CDR3: CASTPNSYEQYF
size: NA
V: TRBV7-9
J: TRBJ2-7
D: NA

DNA: TGTGCCAGCAGCTTGGACAGGGGGGCGTCCTACGAGCAGTACTTC
CDR3: CASSLDRGASYEQYF
size: NA
V: TRBV5-6
J: TRBJ2-7
D: TRBD1

DNA: TGTGCCAGCAGCGGAGGGACGGTTAACACCGGGGAGCTGTTTTTT
CDR3: CASSGGTVNTGELFF
size: NA
V: TRBV7-6
J: TRBJ2-2
D: NA

DNA: TGTGCCAGCAGTTTCGGTGGGGGAACCGGGGAGCTGTTTTTT
CDR3: CASSFGGGTGELFF
size: NA
V: TRBV6-5
J: TRBJ2-2
D: NA

DNA: TGTGCCATGGGCCCCCGGGACAGTACCTACGAGCAGTACTTC
CDR3: CAMGPRDSTYEQYF
size: NA
V: TRBV2
J: TRBJ2-7
D: TRBD1

DNA: TGTGCCAGCACCTTACGGGGCAGGGCCCACGAGCAGTACTTC
CDR3: CASTLRGRAHEQYF
size: NA
V: TRBV5-6
J: TRBJ2-7
D: NA

DNA: TGTGCCAGCAGCGTAGACCTTAGCACAGATACGCAGTATTTT
CDR3: CASSVDLSTDTQYF
size: few
V: TRBV9
J: TRBJ2-3
D: NA

DNA: TGTGCCAGCTCACCGGCGGGAATGAGGGGAGACGAGCAGTACTTC
CDR3: CASSPAGMRGDEQYF
size: NA
V: TRBV18
J: TRBJ2-7
D: NA

DNA: TGCGCCAGCAGCCCTTCCTCGTCTAACTACGCGGACACAGATACGCAGTATTTT
CDR3: CASSPSSSNYADTDTQYF
size: NA
V: TRBV5-1
J: TRBJ2-3
D: NA

DNA: TGTGCCAGCAGCTTAGAGGGAGATGAGCAGTACTTC
CDR3: CASSLEGDEQYF
size: NA
V: TRBV11-2
J: TRBJ2-7
D: NA

DNA: TGTGCTAGCACTAGCGGGAGCTCCTACGAGCAGTACTTC
CDR3: CASTSGSSYEQYF
size: NA
V: TRBV7-7
J: TRBJ2-7
D: TRBD2

DNA: TGTGCCAGCAGCCCCACAGGGGCCCCTAACTATGGCTACACCTTC
CDR3: CASSPTGAPNYGYTF
size: NA
V: TRBV28
J: TRBJ1-2
D: TRBD1

DNA: TGTGCCAGCAGCAAAGGCCTGGGGACTGAAGCTTTCTTT
CDR3: CASSKGLGTEAFF
size: NA
V: TRBV11-2
J: TRBJ1-1
D: NA

DNA: TGTGCCAGCAGTTGGACAGGGGGTTTATATGGCTACACCTTC
CDR3: CASSWTGGLYGYTF
size: NA
V: TRBV27
J: TRBJ1-2
D: TRBD1

DNA: TGTGCCAGCAGTTCGAGGCCCCTGGGCAATCAGCCCCAGCATTTT
CDR3: CASSSRPLGNQPQHF
size: many
V: TRBV27
J: TRBJ1-5
D: NA

DNA: TGTGCCAGTAGTATCTTGGGAGCGAGCTACACCTTC
CDR3: CASSILGASYTF
size: once
V: TRBV19
J: TRBJ1-2
D: NA

DNA: TGTGCCAGCAGCTTAGAGAGAAGGTACGAGCAGTACTTC
CDR3: CASSLERRYEQYF
size: NA
V: TRBV13
J: TRBJ2-7
D: NA

DNA: TGTGCCAGCAGCTTAGAGCCCGATACGCAGTATTTT
CDR3: CASSLEPDTQYF
size: NA
V: TRBV7-9
J: TRBJ2-3
D: NA

DNA: TGCGCCAGCAGCCGTAGCGGGAGTACAGATACGCAGTATTTT
CDR3: CASSRSGSTDTQYF
size: NA
V: TRBV4-1
J: TRBJ2-3
D: TRBD2

DNA: TGTGCCAGCAGCGTAGACGCCGGACCCTACGAGCAGTACTTC
CDR3: CASSVDAGPYEQYF
size: NA
V: TRBV9
J: TRBJ2-7
D: NA

DNA: TGTGCCAGCAGTGGGTGGGATTCCTACGAGCAGTACTTC
CDR3: CASSGWDSYEQYF
size: NA
V: TRBV2
J: TRBJ2-7
D: NA

DNA: TGTGCCAGCAGGCTGGGGCGGGGGGGCGGCTATGAGCAGTTCTTC
CDR3: CASRLGRGGGYEQFF
size: NA
V: TRBV11-2
J: TRBJ2-1
D: TRBD2

DNA: TGCGCCAGCAGCCAAGCAAACGGAAACTATGGCTACACCTTC
CDR3: CASSQANGNYGYTF
size: NA
V: TRBV4-1
J: TRBJ1-2
D: NA

DNA: TGTGCCAGCAGCTCTATAGCGGGCCCCTCCTACGAGCAGTACTTC
CDR3: CASSSIAGPSYEQYF
size: NA
V: TRBV7-2
J: TRBJ2-7
D: TRBD2

DNA: TGTGCCAGCAGTTACTCGCTTTCGGGGGACGACACTGAAGCTTTCTTT
CDR3: CASSYSLSGDDTEAFF
size: NA
V: TRBV6-5
J: TRBJ1-1
D: NA

DNA: TGTGCCAGCAGCTTAACGCTAACTAGCCGAGCCTACGAGCAGTACTTC
CDR3: CASSLTLTSRAYEQYF
size: NA
V: TRBV7-2
J: TRBJ2-7
D: NA

DNA: TGTGCCAGCAGCTCCTCGACAGGGAGGGACTACAATGAGCAGTTCTTC
CDR3: CASSSSTGRDYNEQFF
size: NA
V: TRBV7-9
J: TRBJ2-1
D: NA

DNA: TGTGCCAGCAGCTTAGAACCCAGTAGCGAGCAGTACTTC
CDR3: CASSLEPSSEQYF
size: NA
V: TRBV11-3
J: TRBJ2-7
D: NA